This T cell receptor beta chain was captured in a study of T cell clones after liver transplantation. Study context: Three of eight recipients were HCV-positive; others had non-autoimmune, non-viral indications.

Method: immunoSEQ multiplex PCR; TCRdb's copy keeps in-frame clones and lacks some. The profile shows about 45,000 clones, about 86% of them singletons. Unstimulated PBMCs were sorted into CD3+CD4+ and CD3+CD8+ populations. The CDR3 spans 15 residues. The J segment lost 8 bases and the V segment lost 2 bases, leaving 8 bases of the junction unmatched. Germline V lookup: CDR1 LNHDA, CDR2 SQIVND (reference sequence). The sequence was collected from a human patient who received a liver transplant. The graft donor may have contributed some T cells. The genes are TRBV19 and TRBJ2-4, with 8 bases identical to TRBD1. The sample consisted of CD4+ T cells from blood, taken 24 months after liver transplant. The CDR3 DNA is TGTGCCAGTAGTATACCGGGACAGGCCCAGGACATTCAGTACTTC. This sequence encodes CASSIPGQAQDIQYF.